This T cell receptor beta chain was recovered during a study of control samples from healthy donors and cancer patients. This CDR3 has 16 residues. Trimming cost V 4 bases and J 0 bases; bases outside gene matches: 5. Germline assignment: CDR1 KGHDR and CDR2 SFDVKD. Sequenced by immunoSEQ multiplex PCR; TCRdb stores in-frame clones only, minus some. Among fewer than 200,000 clones listed, just over 95% were seen once. This clone appeared once. This chain connects TRBV24-1 to TRBJ2-3, with 8 bases identical to TRBD2. Sequencing used blood. The source of this sequence is a woman under 40 in good health. In DNA form, the CDR3 reads TGTGCCACCAGTGACCGGGGGGGGAGTAGCACAGATACGCAGTATTTT. This translates into CATSDRGGSSTDTQYF.